These T cell receptor beta chains were read from a single sample in a study of spatial heterogeneity in lung cancer. A single record per CDR3 protein comes from TCRdb applying MiXCR to the 5' RACE reads. Of more than 75,000 distinct CDR3 sequences in the sample, around 19% were seen once. The sequences come from PBMCs, collected at follow-up. The source is a male donor with early-stage non-small cell lung cancer. The CDR3 runs from the conserved cysteine through the conserved F or W. The D gene is left open where the match is weak. Size is stated for part of the rows, as once, few or many counts, or as a class when the clone is expanded.

12 many . TRBJ2-7 TRBV27 TGTGCCAGCACCCTGGGGACTCTTACGAGAAGTTTC CASTLGTLTRSF
14 . TRBD2 TRBJ2-3 TRBV20-1 TGCAGTGCCCCCCTAGCGGATAGCACAGATACGCAGTATTTT CSAPLADSTDTQYF
13 medium-sized . TRBJ2-7 TRBV7-3 TGTGCCAGCAGCTTAACGGGAGTAAGCGAGCAGTACTTC CASSLTGVSEQYF
13 few . TRBJ1-1 TRBV6-6 TGTGCCAGCACCCAAAGTTGGGAGGGGGGAGCTTTCTTT CASTQSWEGGAFF
14 . TRBD1 TRBJ2-5 TRBV3-1 TGTGCCAGCAGCGTCGGGACAGGCCAAGAGACCCAGTACTTC CASSVGTGQETQYF
14 few . TRBJ1-1 TRBV5-1 TGCGCCAGCAGCTTGGAAGAGGGGCACACTGAAGCTTTCTTT CASSLEEGHTEAFF
14 . TRBD2 TRBJ2-7 TRBV19 TGTGCCAGTAGTACGGCTAGCGGTAACTACGAGCAGTACTTC CASSTASGNYEQYF
15 few . TRBJ1-5 TRBV30 TGTGCCTGGAGTGTACTATGGGGAAGAGAGCAGCCCCAGCATTTT CAWSVLWGREQPQHF
13 few . TRBJ2-2 TRBV3-1 TGTGCCAGCAGCCCACTCCGAGACGGGGAGCTGTTTTTT CASSPLRDGELFF
15 . TRBD2 TRBJ2-7 TRBV5-5 TGTGCCAGCAGCCCCTCTAGCGGGAGTGTCTACGAGCAGTACTTC CASSPSSGSVYEQYF
15 many TRBD2 TRBJ2-2 TRBV3-1 TGTGCCAGCAGCCAAGGATTAGCGGGAACCGGGGAGCTGTTTTTT CASSQGLAGTGELFF
16 . TRBD1 TRBJ2-3 TRBV7-7 TGTGCCAGCAGCCAGTGGACAGGGGGGACCACAGATACGCAGTATTTT CASSQWTGGTTDTQYF
17 . . TRBJ1-2 TRBV27 TGTGCCAGCAGTCCTAGCTACTCGGGTCGGACTAATCATGGCTACACCTTC CASSPSYSGRTNHGYTF
15 few . TRBJ2-3 TRBV7-2 TGTGCCAGCAGGCCTGAGCGGGTGAACACAGATACGCAGTATTTT CASRPERVNTDTQYF
17 . TRBD1 TRBJ2-5 TRBV7-2 TGTGCCAGCAGCTTAGCGAAACAGGGGGCGCGTTTAGAGACCCAGTACTTC CASSLAKQGARLETQYF
12 few . TRBJ2-3 TRBV10-3 TGTGCCATCAGTGAGTCGATTGGTACGCAGTATTTT CAISESIGTQYF
12 . . TRBJ1-2 TRBV10-3 TGTGCCATCAGTGAGCCGGGTAGTCGCTACACCTTC CAISEPGSRYTF
13 few TRBD1 TRBJ2-3 TRBV5-1 TGCGCCAGCAGCCTAACAGGGGGTGATACGCAGTATTTT CASSLTGGDTQYF
12 . . TRBJ1-2 TRBV24-1 TGTGCCACCATGCGGACAAGATATGGCTACACCTTC CATMRTRYGYTF
14 . . TRBJ2-1 TRBV6-5 TGTGCCAGCAGTTACGGGCCGCCCGACAATGAGCAGTTCTTC CASSYGPPDNEQFF
14 few . TRBJ1-2 TRBV6-6 TGTGCCAGCAGCAACAGAAGGGCGGGCTATGGCTACACCTTC CASSNRRAGYGYTF
13 once . TRBJ2-1 TRBV2 TGTGCCAGCAGAAGGGGAGGAAACAATGAGCAGTTCTTC CASRRGGNNEQFF
14 . . TRBJ2-5 TRBV7-2 TGTGCCAGCAGACACAGGGGGGGAAGGGAGACCCAGTACTTC CASRHRGGRETQYF
14 few . TRBJ2-6 TRBV3-1 TGTGCCAGCAGCCAAGGGGAAGGGGCCAACGTCCTGACTTTC CASSQGEGANVLTF
13 many TRBD1 TRBJ2-7 TRBV20-1 TGCAGTGCTCCCGCCGGGACAGGGGTCGAGCAGTACTTC CSAPAGTGVEQYF
16 . TRBD1 TRBJ2-2 TRBV12-3/TRBV12-4 TGTGCCAGCAGTTCCTTGACAGGGGTGAACACCGGGGAGCTGTTTTTT CASSSLTGVNTGELFF
13 . . TRBJ1-5 TRBV7-2 TGTGCCAGCAGCTTAGTATTGGGTCAGCCCCAGCATTTT CASSLVLGQPQHF
13 many TRBD1 TRBJ2-7 TRBV5-6 TGTGCCAGCAGTTTGGGACAGTCCTACGAGCAGTACTTC CASSLGQSYEQYF
14 few TRBD2 TRBJ2-5 TRBV12-3/TRBV12-4 TGTGCCAGCAGTTTCGCGGGAGGGCCACAGACCCAGTACTTC CASSFAGGPQTQYF
15 . TRBD1 TRBJ2-1 TRBV5-5 TGTGCCAGCAGCCCGCAGGGGGTATCCTACAATGAGCAGTTCTTC CASSPQGVSYNEQFF
13 . . TRBJ2-5 TRBV3-1 TGTGCCAGCAGCCATAGGAGTCTTACCCCCCAGTACTTC CASSHRSLTPQYF
13 few . TRBJ1-1 TRBV7-2 TGTGCCAGCAGCGTTATCCCCGCCACTGAAGCTTTCTTT CASSVIPATEAFF
15 few TRBD1 TRBJ1-3 TRBV19 TGTGCCAGTATGGACAGGCAGTACTCTGGAAACACCATATATTTT CASMDRQYSGNTIYF
14 . . TRBJ2-5 TRBV6-5 TGTGTCAGCACCCAAGGGTCAGGAATGGAGACCCAGTACTTC CVSTQGSGMETQYF
14 many . TRBJ1-3 TRBV20-1 TGCAGTGCTAGCCCCAGGTCCTCTGGAAACACCATATATTTT CSASPRSSGNTIYF
15 few TRBD1 TRBJ1-1 TRBV7-9 TGTGCCAGCAGCTTTCGGACAGGGATGAACACTGAAGCTTTCTTT CASSFRTGMNTEAFF
16 . . TRBJ2-7 TRBV4-1 TGCGCCAGCAGCCTCGAAGAAGGAGGCATCTCCTACGAGCAGTACTTC CASSLEEGGISYEQYF
17 few . TRBJ2-5 TRBV19 TGTGCCAGTAGTATAGAATACAGGGCCATTCGTGGTGAGACCCAGTACTTC CASSIEYRAIRGETQYF
15 few TRBD2 TRBJ2-1 TRBV2 TGTGCCAGCAGTGATTGGCTAGCGGGTTCTTATGAGCAGTTCTTC CASSDWLAGSYEQFF
14 . . TRBJ2-2 TRBV12-3/TRBV12-4 TGTGCCAGCCGTGAACAGGGCCCCGCCGGGGAGCTGTTTTTT CASREQGPAGELFF
15 . TRBD1 TRBJ1-4 TRBV14 TGTGCCAGCAGCCAAGTACAGGGGGTGAATGAAAAACTGTTTTTT CASSQVQGVNEKLFF
16 . TRBD2 TRBJ2-1 TRBV6-2/TRBV6-3 TGTGCCAGCAGCTACCGGACTAGCAAACCCTACAATGAGCAGTTCTTC CASSYRTSKPYNEQFF
14 . . TRBJ2-1 TRBV7-9 TGTGCCAGCAGCTTAGCGGGAGGGGGGAATGAGCAGTTCTTC CASSLAGGGNEQFF
14 . . TRBJ1-2 TRBV5-1 TGCGCCAGCAGCAATATACAGGGACGAGATGGCTACACCTTC CASSNIQGRDGYTF